This record concerns one T cell receptor (beta chain) sequence. The data stem from a study of blood T cell repertoires in COVID-19. Study-wide context: The United States, Italy and Spain provided the acute and convalescent COVID-19 samples. PBMCs, B-cell-depleted T cells, or T cells provided the cDNA or gDNA that made up the material.

Germline assignment: CDR1 MGHRA and CDR2 YSYEKL. The CDR3 length is 12 residues. The junction had 4 bases not matched to a gene; V was cut back by 2 bases and J by 11 bases. One Seattle source followed patients from active infection through their disease course. Data came from immunoSEQ multiplex PCR; TCRdb stores just in-frame clones and leaves some out. The table has approximately 78,000 clones, roughly 92% seen once. The chain joins TRBV4-1 to TRBJ1-1, with 8 nucleotides matching TRBD1. The TCR comes from a man aged 50 to 60 with COVID-19, enrolled during active disease. Sequenced: peripheral blood. The CDR3 DNA reads as TGCGCCAGCAGCCAATCGACAGGGGAGGCTTTCTTT. Its translation is CASSQSTGEAFF.